This T cell receptor beta chain comes out of a study of OX40 agonist ivuxolimab in advanced cancers. As for the study in general: Dose-escalation patients suffered from hepatocellular carcinoma, melanoma, renal cell or head and neck cancer.

Study outcomes and limitations: Clonal expansion was seen in CD4+ and CD8+ blood T cells by week 6 at 0.1 to 3.0 mg/kg.

Sequencing used immunoSEQ multiplex PCR; TCRdb keeps in-frame clones, though not all of them. The sample has roughly 64,000 clones; 80% to 95% are singletons. Points on this clone: Its antigen is undetermined.

CDR3 length: 16 amino acids. The V end lost 4 bases, the J end lost 0 bases, and 10 bases lay between the germline ends. Per the germline V gene, CDR1 is MNHEY and CDR2 is SMNVEV (reference sequence). The receptor was isolated from an adult with an advanced solid tumor such as melanoma, head and neck, liver or kidney cancer. This specimen was CD4+ or CD8+ T cells sorted from blood, taken in a trial of the OX40 agonist ivuxolimab. The rearrangement uses TRBV27 and TRBJ2-6; D unclear. CDR3 region: CASSSDRRSGANVLTF. The CDR3 bases are TGTGCCAGCAGTTCGGACCGTCGCTCTGGGGCCAACGTCCTGACTTTC. The full variable domain, its missing parts supplied by reference TRBV27 and TRBJ2-6, is EAQVTQNPRYLITVTGKKLTVTCSQNMNHEYMSWYRQDPGLGLRQIYYSMNVEVTDKGDVPEGYKVSRKEKRNFPLILESPSPNQTSLYFCASSSDRRSGANVLTFGAGSRLTVL.